This T cell receptor (beta chain) was recovered during a study of blood T cell repertoires in COVID-19. With V trimmed by 7 bases and J by 4 bases, 7 bases remained unmatched. The CDR3 totals 15 residues. Germline V gene sequence: CDR1 LNHDA, CDR2 SQIVND (reference sequence). Assay: immunoSEQ multiplex PCR; the TCRdb copy retains only in-frame clones and omits some. The data contain 300,000 to 350,000 clones, 85% to 90% of them singletons. The clonotype was recovered from a woman aged 70-85 years with COVID-19, enrolled during active disease. Sequencing was carried out using peripheral blood. The V gene is TRBV19, the J gene TRBJ1-6; 7 bases fit TRBD1. CDR3 region: CASTPDRTYNSPLHF. CDR3 DNA sequence: TGTGCCAGTACCCCGGACAGGACGTATAATTCACCCCTCCACTTT.